The 14 T cell receptor beta chains listed next were all sequenced from one sample in a study of cytomegalovirus exposure and HLA in healthy donors. Researchers ran the PCR with 60 Vbeta and 13 Jbeta primers. Generated by immunoSEQ multiplex PCR, the TCRdb table keeps only in-frame clones and is missing some. The repertoire holds over 150,000 clones, with more than 60% as singletons. Sequenced input: PBMCs. Source of these receptors: a middle-aged woman in good health and CMV-seronegative.

V is TRBV25-1 and J is TRBJ1-5; 9 bases are shared with TRBD1. Germline V gene lookup returns CDR1 MGHDK and CDR2 SYGVNS. CDR3 length equals 14 residues. Trimming removed 6 bases from V and 1 base from J; junction bases left unmatched: 1. The chain's CDR3 is CASSGTGSNQPQHF. The CDR3 DNA reads as TGTGCCAGCAGCGGGACAGGGAGCAATCAGCCCCAGCATTTT.

V and J are TRBV27 and TRBJ1-2, with a possible D match to TRBD1 (5 bases). The CDR3 covers 14 residues. Germline V CDR1 and CDR2: MNHEY, SMNVEV (reference sequence). V lost 1 base and J 8 bases, leaving 14 bases between the germline ends. The CDR3 DNA is TGTGCCAGCAGTTTATACCCAGGGACTGAAGGCTACACCTTC. This gives the protein CASSLYPGTEGYTF.

The rearrangement joins TRBV6-5 to TRBJ1-2; D remains ambiguous. CDR1 is MNHEY and CDR2 is SVGAGI in the germline V gene. The CDR3 has 12 residues. The germline V and J ends were trimmed by 8 bases and 8 bases, with 15 bases remaining between them. This CDR3 reads CASRPGRGGYTF. CDR3 in DNA: TGTGCCAGCCGACCTGGTAGAGGGGGCTACACCTTC.

The chain employs TRBV25-1 and TRBJ2-7; D might be TRBD1 (6 bases). There are 14 residues in the CDR3. The germline V and J ends were trimmed by 3 bases and 1 base, with 10 bases remaining between them. Per germline, CDR1 MGHDK and CDR2 SYGVNS. CDR3 sequence reads: CASSDIGTSYEQYF. In DNA form, the CDR3 reads TGTGCCAGCAGTGATATTGGGACATCCTACGAGCAGTACTTC.

This clone was seen a few times. This chain uses TRBV10-3 with TRBJ1-5, with a possible D match to TRBD1 (6 bases). V was cut by 8 bases and J by 1 base, with 15 bases left in between. The germline CDR1 and CDR2 sequences are ENHRY and SYGVKD. The CDR3 is 15 residues long. The CDR3 bases are TGTGCCATCTCAGCAGGGGCGATAAGCAATCAGCCCCAGCATTTT. It is translated as CAISAGAISNQPQHF.

V is TRBV30 and J is TRBJ2-7; D is undetermined. V lost 3 bases and J lost 3, with 21 bases in between. The CDR3 spans 16 residues. The germline V gene encodes CDR1 GTSNPN and CDR2 SVGIG (reference sequence). As DNA, the CDR3 is TGTGCCTGGAGGGGTCGGGTAACTATTATCAACTACGAGCAGTACTTC. Translation: CAWRGRVTIINYEQYF.

The rearrangement joins TRBV27 to TRBJ2-7; 9 nucleotides align to TRBD1. The CDR3 runs to 15 residues. Germline loops: CDR1 MNHEY, CDR2 SMNVEV (reference sequence). After removal of 5 bases from V and 0 bases from J, the junction contained 5 bases not matched to a gene. The CDR3 bases are TGTGCCAGCAGTAACCGGGACAGGGACTCCTACGAGCAGTACTTC. Translation: CASSNRDRDSYEQYF.

CDR3 nucleotides: TGTGCCAGCAGCCTGACGCGGGACAGGGTCTCTGGGGCCAACGTCCTGACTTTC. Protein product: CASSLTRDRVSGANVLTF. V is TRBV7-8 and J is TRBJ2-6; 9 nucleotides agree with TRBD1. V lost 5 bases to trimming and J lost 0 bases; unmatched junction nucleotides: 8. This CDR3 spans 18 amino acids. Per germline, CDR1 SGHVS and CDR2 FQNEAQ. Full variable domain (rest looked up from reference TRBV7-8 and TRBJ2-6): GAGVSQSPRYKVAKRGQDVALRCDPISGHVSLFWYQQALGQGPEFLTYFQNEAQLDKSGLPSDRFFAERPEGSVSTLKIQRTQQEDSAVYLCASSLTRDRVSGANVLTFGAGSRLTVL.

This chain uses TRBV5-6 with TRBJ2-3, with TRBD2 identical over 7 bases. CDR1 and CDR2 from the germline V gene are SGHDT and YYEEEE. V gave up 4 bases and J gave up 4 bases; unmatched junction bases: 12. This CDR3 has 16 residues. The CDR3 region has the DNA TGTGCCAGCAGCGAAATGAGGACTAGTCTGGCAGATACGCAGTATTTT. Its protein product is CASSEMRTSLADTQYF.

The chain is built from TRBV6-5 and TRBJ1-4; D remains ambiguous. Germline CDR1 and CDR2: MNHEY and SVGAGI. The CDR3 loop spans 14 amino acids. V lost 4 bases to trimming and J lost 6 bases, with 12 bases between them. CDR3 bases: TGTGCCAGCAGTTCGCCGAGGCGGCATGAAAAACTGTTTTTT. This codes for CASSSPRRHEKLFF.

V and J are TRBV11-3 and TRBJ2-7; TRBD1 is a possible D gene (6 bases). The CDR3 runs to 13 residues. Trimming shortened V by 2 bases and J by 5 bases, and 10 bases separated the two germline ends. The germline V gene encodes CDR1 SGHNT and CDR2 YENEEA. This CDR3 is CASSLNRVNEQYF. The CDR3 DNA is TGTGCCAGCAGCTTAAACAGGGTTAACGAGCAGTACTTC.

The chain couples TRBV10-3 to TRBJ2-7, with 9 positions matching TRBD1. Germline loops: CDR1 ENHRY, CDR2 SYGVKD. The CDR3 spans 14 residues. The J segment lost 2 bases and the V segment lost 6 bases, leaving 5 bases of the junction unmatched. The CDR3 coding sequence is TGTGCCATCAGACCGGGACAGGGTCCCTACGAGCAGTACTTC. Translating it yields CAIRPGQGPYEQYF.

This clone came up a few times. The chain combines TRBV5-6 with TRBJ2-2; the D gene is possibly TRBD1 (6 bases). CDR1 is SGHDT, CDR2 YYEEEE, per germline. This CDR3 spans 13 amino acids. Trimming shortened V by 4 bases and J by 8 bases, and 12 bases separated the two germline ends. In DNA form, the CDR3 reads TGTGCCAGCAGCATCACAGGGATTGGGGAGCTGTTTTTT. Its translation is CASSITGIGELFF.

This rearrangement joins TRBV29-1 to TRBJ1-2; 7 bases fit TRBD1. The length of the CDR3 is 12 residues. V was pared by 6 bases and J by 4 bases, with 5 bases of the junction left unmatched. Germline V CDR1 and CDR2: SQVTM, ANQGSEA. The CDR3 bases are TGCAGCGTGGTGGGGACAGCCTATGGCTACACCTTC. Amino acids: CSVVGTAYGYTF.